The sequence of this T cell receptor beta chain was determined in a study of blood T cells in healthy people across ages (dated by TCRdb to the mid-2010s). About the full investigation: Template switching captured roughly one uniquely barcoded TCR beta cDNA molecule per two T cells in model experiments. Age-related changes in TCR beta repertoire diversity were measured in the study by deep sequencing normalized with unique cDNA molecular identifiers. Donors were grouped into four age groups: young (average approximately 16 years), middle-aged (less than 40), aged (about 60) and long-lived (roughly 80). The study analyzed two additional independent replicas of 1 million unique cDNA reads from the same blood draw for two donors, one aged 18 to 30 and one aged 80 or older. Study-level results and caveats: A strong correlation was found between observed TCR beta diversity and the percentage of naive T cells measured by flow cytometry. Estimates of total diversity based on one million sequenced T cells were considered lower bounds and underestimates. Since profiling was done on bulk unsorted PBMCs, naive and antigen-experienced compartments could not be conclusively compared. Compared with the aged group, the long-lived group had more naive CD4+ T cells, fewer expanded clones and increased TCR diversity, suggesting age selection. As age increased, observed TCR beta diversity per million T cells dropped in a roughly linear way, and a significant reduction was already evident by age 40. The CMV infection status of donors was not known, potentially confounding age-related changes in expanded clonotypes.

Receptor libraries were prepared by 5' RACE. Instrument on record: Illumina HiSeq 2500. A second PCR of about 6 to 12 cycles was run with a J-beta primer mix and a sample-barcoded 5' primer. A unique molecular identifier was introduced onto each TCR beta cDNA molecule by a template-switch 5' adaptor carrying 12 random nucleotides. At least 2.5 million CDR3-containing paired-end reads were obtained from each sample. First-strand cDNA synthesis was performed from all RNA using the Mint cDNA synthesis kit, with priming by a TRBC-specific oligonucleotide. Following uracil-DNA glycosylase treatment, all cDNA underwent a first 18-cycle PCR with the universal primers M1SS and BC2_uni_R. The original methods were these. Each sample was normalized by randomly selecting 1 million high-quality reads, each carrying a distinct molecular identifier. Reads sharing molecular identifiers were discarded rather than binned into consensus sequences. MiTCR, set to a Q25 quality threshold and the strictest error-elimination algorithm, was used for CDR3 identification, clonotype clustering and error correction. A nonparametric unseen species model with Euler transformation was used to estimate lower-bound total TCR beta diversity. TCRdb cleaned the public reads at Q25 with fastp, built clones with MiXCR and kept in-frame beta chains. All rows with the same CDR3 protein become a single entry with the most common DNA and genes. TCRdb's processing, not the authors' own work, is the source of the V and J calls. This sample gives around 1,000,000 distinct CDR3 sequences in total; approximately 25% of them show up just once. About 0.72% of the sample is taken by the ten largest.

Systemically healthy Caucasian individuals from Russia, over 30 in total and aged about 6 to 100 years, were included as donors. Roughly 9 milliliters of peripheral blood were drawn from each donor into EDTA-treated Vacutainer tubes. Ficoll-Paque density-gradient centrifugation was used to isolate PBMCs, with at least 6.5 million per sample. Trizol reagent was used to extract total RNA from the PBMCs, yielding at least 6 micrograms per sample. The percentages of naive CD45RAhigh/CD27high T cells were determined by flow cytometry on a PBMC aliquot from every donor. This clonotype was seen a few times. Its target antigen remains unknown. The sample holds no much larger clone one base away, and base qualities are not on file. The data were also submitted as part of a second study, on T cells of mothers and their children. As described in the second report: Nine systemically healthy Caucasian individuals served as donors, namely three mothers together with their six children. cDNA synthesis used all of the extracted RNA, with approximately 1.4 ug of RNA in each 15 ul reaction. In the second PCR, sample barcodes and 2-4 random nucleotides were introduced via the M1S primer. Over 10 million TCR beta CDR3 reads came from each mother, compared with about 3.2 million reads from each child. In both related and unrelated pairs, thymic selection shapes the output of TCR recombination in a similar way, with inherited differences having only a minor effect. Normalized repertoire overlap in related mother-child pairs was always slightly higher than in unrelated mother-child pairs, but the difference was never significant. Persistent microchimeric T cell clones were not detected, at a sensitivity of 85 to 100 clones per million clonotypes. The study used deep NGS to compare TCR beta repertoires of mothers and children, seeking features distinguishing related mother-child pairs from unrelated individuals. Mothers averaged around 40 +/- 4 years of age and children averaged about 10 +/- 4 years. After adapter ligation was performed with NEBNext reagents, the libraries were sequenced on an Illumina HiSeq 2000 with 100+100 nt paired-end reads. To prevent cross-contamination, the mother and child libraries were prepared a month apart and were sequenced in separate runs. Each donor had between roughly 450,000 and 2,100,000 distinct TCR beta clonotypes identified. Naive TCR beta clonotypes were estimated from low-frequency clonotypes matched to each donor's FACS-determined naive share, without sorting.

The sequence derives from a girl aged 2 to 10 in good health. Sample: blood.

Read as DNA, the sequence is TGTGCCAGCAGTTACTCGATGACTCCGTCGTTTGATACGCAGTATTTT. Translated, it gives CASSYSMTPSFDTQYF. Here the chain combines TRBV6-2 or TRBV6-3 and TRBJ2-3; the D segment cannot be called with confidence. The trim is 0 bases for V and 6 bases for J, with a gap of 16 bases between the germline ends. CDR1 and CDR2 (MNHEY, SVGEGT) derive from the germline V gene. The CDR3 sequence holds 16 residues, the cysteine and phenylalanine included. The read is trimmed to its CDR3 DNA, 48 bases read in frame from base 1.